This entry is about one T cell receptor (beta chain). Measured with immunoSEQ multiplex PCR; TCRdb has only the in-frame clones, and not every one. The sample consists of 25,000 to 40,000 clones, 87% of them appearing once. Germline V CDR1 and CDR2: LNHNV, YYDKDF (reference sequence). The CDR3 runs 16 residues. Trimming removed 3 bases at V and 1 base at J, with 15 bases between. Exclusion applied to patients with autoimmune disease history or systemic immunosuppression. The data belong to a study of OX40 agonist ivuxolimab in advanced cancers. The V gene is TRBV15, the J gene TRBJ2-5; D is tentatively TRBD1 or TRBD2 (5 bases each). This sequence was found in an adult with an advanced solid tumor such as melanoma, head and neck, liver or kidney cancer. This material consisted of CD4+ or CD8+ T cells sorted from blood, taken in a trial of the OX40 agonist ivuxolimab. CDR3 bases: TGTGCCACCAGCAGGGGTCTGGGACGGCTCCAAGAGACCCAGTACTTC. Encoded protein: CATSRGLGRLQETQYF.